The clone carrying this T cell receptor beta chain has only one observation. The source of the sample is a study of PD-L1 blockade in urothelial cancer. The J segment lost 11 bases and the V segment lost 3 bases, leaving 12 bases of the junction unmatched. The CDR3 spans 15 residues. The germline V gene encodes CDR1 MNHEY and CDR2 SVGAGI. Generated by immunoSEQ multiplex PCR, the TCRdb table keeps only in-frame clones and is missing some. This table has 80,000 to 95,000 clones, approximately 82% appearing once. Time point noted: peripheral blood 6 weeks after treatment start. Patient sample counts ranged from 1 to 8, pretreatment and on-treatment.

This TCR came from a man in his 70s with urothelial cancer. The source material was PBMCs, sampled around atezolizumab (anti-PD-L1) treatment. The gene calls are TRBV6-5 and TRBJ2-5; 10 nucleotides match TRBD1. In DNA, the CDR3 is TGTGCCAGCAGTTATTCCGGGACAGGGGACCGATCGCAGTACTTC. It specifies CASSYSGTGDRSQYF.